This record concerns one T cell receptor (beta chain) sequence. This clone was detected many times. Which antigen it targets is not known. Base qualities are missing; no much larger clone stands one base away. The source of the sample is a study of cytomegalovirus exposure and HLA in healthy donors (dated by TCRdb to about 2017). Background for the entire study: A later analysis indicated that the 95 to 150 validation repertoires were generated on the platform also employed for the approximately 690 repertoires of the first cohort. To predict cytomegalovirus infection status, the study combined high-throughput TCR immunosequencing, statistical association of individual TCRs with disease status, and machine learning. The study aimed to test whether cataloging public T cell receptors could reveal signatures of past pathogen exposure. Along with the approximately 650-subject first cohort, a separate validation cohort of over a hundred different subjects was used. What the work shows at the level of the full study, not this receptor alone: A later analysis lacked HLA typing for the validation cohort, so it scored co-occurrence in that cohort across all 130 or so repertoires. A total of 150 or so TCR beta chains were listed by the study as associated with cytomegalovirus. Across donors, most TCR sequences were observed very rarely, whereas some public TCRs were present in many individuals. A few of the identified cytomegalovirus-associated TCR beta chains were confirmed in vitro to be specific for cytomegalovirus antigens. Cytomegalovirus status was reported to be diagnosed by the classifier with high specificity and sensitivity in both the original and validation cohorts. In a later analysis, TCRs clustered in the first cohort were found to also tend to co-occur in the 110 or so validation repertoires, with 94% of cluster scores above 0. The authors suggested that the approach could potentially be extended to other disease states and immunological phenotypes.

The donors belonged to the validation cohort of about 120 subjects, which was separate from the roughly 670-subject first cohort. The CDR1 and CDR2 encoded by the germline V gene are LGHNA and YNFKEQ. A distance of 8 bases separates the germline ends of V and J, which lose 5 bases and 1 base respectively. The CDR3 contains 13 residues, cysteine and phenylalanine counted. CDR3 DNA only is kept here, 39 bases in frame from base 1. The method behind the library was the immunoSEQ multiplex PCR assay. From the authors' description of their analysis: A statistical classification framework was built for diagnosing cytomegalovirus status from the catalog of TCR beta chain sequences. TCRdb mirrors the immuneACCESS table, restricted to in-frame sequences. Some clones are absent from its copies; in checked studies, under half trace to an unresolved V gene, and the reason for the others is unknown. V and J calls and clone size come straight from that table; D and trimming were deduced from the DNA. This sample comprises about 190,000 clones, roughly four fifths of them detected only once. The biggest ten clones account for 2.5% to 3% of the sample.

The specimen sequenced was PBMCs. The TCR comes from a woman between 18 and 30 years old in good health and CMV-seropositive. The chain is encoded by TRBV4-2 joined to TRBJ1-1; TRBD1 is possibly the D segment (6 matching bases). The nucleotide sequence reads as follows: TGTGCCAGCAGCGCGACAGGGAACACTGAAGCTTTCTTT. It translates to CASSATGNTEAFF.